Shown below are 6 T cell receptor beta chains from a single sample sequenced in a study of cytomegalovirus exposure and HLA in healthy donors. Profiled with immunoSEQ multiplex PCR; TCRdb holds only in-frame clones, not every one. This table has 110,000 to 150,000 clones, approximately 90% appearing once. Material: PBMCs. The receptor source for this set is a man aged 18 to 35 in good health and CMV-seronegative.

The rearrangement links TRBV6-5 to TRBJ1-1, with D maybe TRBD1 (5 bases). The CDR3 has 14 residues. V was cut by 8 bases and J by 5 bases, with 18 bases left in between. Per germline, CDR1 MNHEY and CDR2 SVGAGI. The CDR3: CASRSRQGYTEAFF. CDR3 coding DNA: TGTGCCAGCCGCTCGAGGCAGGGCTATACTGAAGCTTTCTTT.

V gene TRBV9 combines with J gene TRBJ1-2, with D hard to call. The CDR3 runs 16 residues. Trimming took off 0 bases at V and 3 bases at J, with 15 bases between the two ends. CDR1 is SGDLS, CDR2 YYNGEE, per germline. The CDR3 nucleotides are TGTGCCAGCAGCGTAGCTATGGACTCCAAAGACTATGGCTACACCTTC. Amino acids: CASSVAMDSKDYGYTF.

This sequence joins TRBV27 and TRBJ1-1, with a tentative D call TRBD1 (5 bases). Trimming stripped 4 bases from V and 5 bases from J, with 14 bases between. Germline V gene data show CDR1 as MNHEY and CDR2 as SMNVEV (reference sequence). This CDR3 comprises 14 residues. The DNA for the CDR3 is TGTGCCAGCAGTTCGGGACCGGAGGGGACTGAAGCTTTCTTT. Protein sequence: CASSSGPEGTEAFF.

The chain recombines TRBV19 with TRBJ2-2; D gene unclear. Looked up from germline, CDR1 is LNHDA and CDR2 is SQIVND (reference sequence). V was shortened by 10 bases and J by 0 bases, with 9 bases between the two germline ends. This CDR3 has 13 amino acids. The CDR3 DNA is TGTGCCACATCTAGACCGAACACCGGGGAGCTGTTTTTT. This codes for CATSRPNTGELFF.

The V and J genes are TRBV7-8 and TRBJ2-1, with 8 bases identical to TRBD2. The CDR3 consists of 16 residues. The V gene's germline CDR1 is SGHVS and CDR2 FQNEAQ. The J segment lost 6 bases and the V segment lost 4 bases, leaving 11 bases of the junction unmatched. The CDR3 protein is CASSSGGTRVSNEQFF. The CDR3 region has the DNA TGTGCCAGCAGCTCAGGAGGGACTAGAGTGTCCAATGAGCAGTTCTTC.

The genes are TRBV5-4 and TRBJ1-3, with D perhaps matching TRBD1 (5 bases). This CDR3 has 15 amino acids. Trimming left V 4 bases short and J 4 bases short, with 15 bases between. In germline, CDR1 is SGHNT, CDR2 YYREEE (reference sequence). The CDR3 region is CASSPGEGLGNTIYF. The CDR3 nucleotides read TGTGCCAGCAGCCCCGGGGAGGGGCTAGGAAACACCATATATTTT.